The rows below give T cell receptor beta chains drawn from one sample of a study of shared clonotypes between healthy human individuals. Sequenced by immunoSEQ multiplex PCR; TCRdb stores in-frame clones only, minus some. The top ten hold about 0.42% of the sample, which has roughly 1.5 million clones, 95% to 99% seen once. Sequenced sample: naive CD4+ T cells sorted from blood. These receptors all come from a man aged 25 to 40 in good health. Each CDR3 is given with its conserved first and last residue. The D gene is left open where the match is weak. Clone size appears in some rows only: once, few, many, or a class for an expanded clone.

v_call: TRBV4-1; clone_size: -; j_call: TRBJ1-5; d_call: TRBD1; cdr3_aa: CASSHNTGTGSYQPQHF; cdr3_nt: TGCGCCAGCAGCCATAATACCGGGACAGGGAGCTATCAGCCCCAGCATTTT
v_call: TRBV19; clone_size: -; j_call: TRBJ1-1; d_call: TRBD1; cdr3_aa: CASSLKGAGAFF; cdr3_nt: TGTGCCAGTAGCTTGAAGGGGGCGGGAGCTTTCTTT
v_call: TRBV11-2; clone_size: -; j_call: TRBJ2-7; d_call: -; cdr3_aa: CASSLIPRAYEQYF; cdr3_nt: TGTGCCAGCAGCTTAATCCCCCGGGCCTACGAGCAGTACTTC
v_call: TRBV7-9; clone_size: once; j_call: TRBJ2-1; d_call: TRBD1; cdr3_aa: CASSYSQGATNNEQFF; cdr3_nt: TGTGCCAGCAGCTATAGCCAGGGGGCAACTAACAATGAGCAGTTCTTC
v_call: TRBV7-2; clone_size: -; j_call: TRBJ2-7; d_call: -; cdr3_aa: CASSLVHGNSYEQYF; cdr3_nt: TGTGCCAGCAGCTTAGTTCACGGGAACTCCTACGAGCAGTACTTC
v_call: TRBV7-3; clone_size: -; j_call: TRBJ2-2; d_call: TRBD1; cdr3_aa: CASTSGTGSTGELFF; cdr3_nt: TGTGCCAGCACCTCGGGGACAGGGAGCACCGGGGAGCTGTTTTTT
v_call: TRBV4-3; clone_size: -; j_call: TRBJ1-1; d_call: -; cdr3_aa: CASKGGLLNTEAFF; cdr3_nt: TGCGCCAGCAAGGGGGGCCTGTTGAACACTGAAGCTTTCTTT
v_call: TRBV28; clone_size: -; j_call: TRBJ1-2; d_call: -; cdr3_aa: CASSPAGAGDGGYTF; cdr3_nt: TGTGCCAGCAGTCCCGCCGGGGCAGGGGATGGGGGCTACACCTTC
v_call: TRBV2; clone_size: -; j_call: TRBJ1-5; d_call: -; cdr3_aa: CASRGGNQPQHF; cdr3_nt: TGTGCCAGCAGGGGGGGGAATCAGCCCCAGCATTTT
v_call: TRBV29-1; clone_size: -; j_call: TRBJ2-1; d_call: TRBD1; cdr3_aa: CSVEGPGQGINEQFF; cdr3_nt: TGCAGCGTTGAGGGACCGGGACAGGGGATCAATGAGCAGTTCTTC
v_call: TRBV5-4; clone_size: -; j_call: TRBJ1-1; d_call: TRBD1; cdr3_aa: CASSSLTGGNTEAFF; cdr3_nt: TGTGCCAGCAGCTCACTTACAGGGGGGAACACTGAAGCTTTCTTT
v_call: TRBV28; clone_size: -; j_call: TRBJ2-5; d_call: -; cdr3_aa: CASRGLAGGIETQYF; cdr3_nt: TGTGCCAGCAGGGGATTGGCAGGGGGGATAGAGACCCAGTACTTC
v_call: TRBV7-6; clone_size: -; j_call: TRBJ1-3; d_call: -; cdr3_aa: CASSSLPQSSSGNTIYF; cdr3_nt: TGTGCCAGCAGCTCCCTTCCACAGAGCAGCTCTGGAAACACCATATATTTT
v_call: TRBV7-2; clone_size: -; j_call: TRBJ2-3; d_call: TRBD2; cdr3_aa: CASSLRDYYSTDTQYF; cdr3_nt: TGTGCCAGCAGCCTACGGGACTACTATAGCACAGATACGCAGTATTTT
v_call: TRBV5-1; clone_size: -; j_call: TRBJ2-3; d_call: -; cdr3_aa: CASSPGGSTDTQYF; cdr3_nt: TGCGCCAGCAGCCCAGGCGGGAGCACAGATACGCAGTATTTT
v_call: TRBV10-3; clone_size: -; j_call: TRBJ1-5; d_call: TRBD1; cdr3_aa: CAISEGQGFQPQHF; cdr3_nt: TGTGCCATCAGTGAGGGACAGGGGTTTCAGCCCCAGCATTTT
v_call: TRBV28; clone_size: -; j_call: TRBJ2-1; d_call: TRBD2; cdr3_aa: CASRRTSGRALVNEQFF; cdr3_nt: TGTGCCAGCAGAAGGACTAGCGGGAGGGCCTTAGTTAATGAGCAGTTCTTC
v_call: TRBV5-1; clone_size: -; j_call: TRBJ2-2; d_call: TRBD1; cdr3_aa: CASSLEGTVYTGELFF; cdr3_nt: TGCGCCAGCAGCTTGGAAGGGACAGTTTACACCGGGGAGCTGTTTTTT
v_call: TRBV5-1; clone_size: -; j_call: TRBJ1-1; d_call: -; cdr3_aa: CASSLRQATEAFF; cdr3_nt: TGCGCCAGCAGCCTCCGACAGGCCACTGAAGCTTTCTTT
v_call: TRBV28; clone_size: -; j_call: TRBJ2-1; d_call: -; cdr3_aa: CASSLSRRWSSYNEQFF; cdr3_nt: TGTGCCAGCAGTTTATCCCGGCGGTGGAGCTCCTACAATGAGCAGTTCTTC
v_call: TRBV29-1; clone_size: -; j_call: TRBJ2-7; d_call: -; cdr3_aa: CSVEEPGSGLGQYF; cdr3_nt: TGCAGCGTTGAAGAACCGGGCTCCGGGCTCGGGCAGTACTTC
v_call: TRBV7-9; clone_size: -; j_call: TRBJ1-2; d_call: TRBD1; cdr3_aa: CASSLLPDRADGYTF; cdr3_nt: TGTGCCAGCAGCCTACTACCGGACAGGGCGGATGGCTACACCTTC
v_call: TRBV5-6; clone_size: -; j_call: TRBJ2-5; d_call: -; cdr3_aa: CASRIGMQETQYF; cdr3_nt: TGTGCCAGCAGGATTGGCATGCAAGAGACCCAGTACTTC
v_call: TRBV11-2; clone_size: -; j_call: TRBJ1-4; d_call: -; cdr3_aa: CASRSSLNEKLFF; cdr3_nt: TGTGCCAGCAGAAGTTCTCTCAATGAAAAACTGTTTTTT
v_call: TRBV2; clone_size: -; j_call: TRBJ2-3; d_call: TRBD1; cdr3_aa: CASSGGQGVDTQYF; cdr3_nt: TGTGCCAGCAGTGGAGGACAGGGAGTAGATACGCAGTATTTT
v_call: TRBV10-3; clone_size: -; j_call: TRBJ2-7; d_call: TRBD2; cdr3_aa: CAISSGTSGYEQYF; cdr3_nt: TGTGCCATCAGCTCTGGGACTAGCGGCTACGAGCAGTACTTC
v_call: TRBV5-8; clone_size: -; j_call: TRBJ1-5; d_call: -; cdr3_aa: CASSPLDGHNQPQHF; cdr3_nt: TGTGCCAGCAGCCCCCTGGACGGACACAATCAGCCCCAGCATTTT
v_call: TRBV28; clone_size: -; j_call: TRBJ2-1; d_call: TRBD2; cdr3_aa: CASSSGLAGFRNEQFF; cdr3_nt: TGTGCCAGCAGTTCTGGACTAGCGGGATTTAGGAATGAGCAGTTCTTC
v_call: TRBV7-2; clone_size: -; j_call: TRBJ1-1; d_call: -; cdr3_aa: CASSLAPGQNTEAFF; cdr3_nt: TGTGCCAGCAGCTTAGCCCCAGGGCAGAACACTGAAGCTTTCTTT
v_call: TRBV7-9; clone_size: once; j_call: TRBJ2-2; d_call: -; cdr3_aa: CASSLAGVNTGELFF; cdr3_nt: TGTGCCAGCAGCTTAGCGGGAGTGAACACCGGGGAGCTGTTTTTT
v_call: TRBV29-1; clone_size: -; j_call: TRBJ2-7; d_call: TRBD1; cdr3_aa: CSVRDRGPTEQYF; cdr3_nt: TGCAGCGTCCGGGACAGGGGACCTACGGAGCAGTACTTC
v_call: TRBV4-3; clone_size: -; j_call: TRBJ1-2; d_call: -; cdr3_aa: CASSYRDLRGVGYTF; cdr3_nt: TGCGCCAGCAGCTACCGGGATCTGAGGGGGGTTGGCTACACCTTC
v_call: TRBV10-3; clone_size: -; j_call: TRBJ1-1; d_call: TRBD1; cdr3_aa: CAIGQGAEAFF; cdr3_nt: TGTGCCATCGGACAGGGCGCGGAAGCTTTCTTT
v_call: TRBV9; clone_size: -; j_call: TRBJ2-3; d_call: TRBD2; cdr3_aa: CASSVGPAGVGDTQYF; cdr3_nt: TGTGCCAGCAGCGTAGGCCCAGCGGGAGTCGGAGATACGCAGTATTTT